What follows are 32 T cell receptor beta chains derived from one specimen sequenced in a study of T cell repertoires in cytomegalovirus infection. One entry per CDR3 protein results from TCRdb running MiXCR on the reads. Found here are about 600,000 distinct CDR3 sequences, roughly 24% of them singletons; the top ten hold 8%. Input material: CD8+ T cells from PBMCs. The receptor set was obtained from a human donor in good health (CMV status not recorded). Some clones in this sample may be carry-over from other donors' samples.

This clonotype has a count of ten or more. The genes are TRBV7-2 and TRBJ2-5; TRBD2 aligns across 8 bases. V trimming: 1 base; J trimming: 1 base; junction bases outside the gene matches: 8. Germline V gives CDR1 SGHTA, CDR2 FQGNSA. The CDR3 is 17 residues long. This chain's CDR3 is CASSLGVVAGGQETQYF. The CDR3 region has the DNA TGTGCCAGCAGCTTAGGGGTGGTTGCGGGGGGCCAAGAGACCCAGTACTTC.

The chain combines TRBV6-5 with TRBJ2-7, with TRBD1 as a possible D gene (5 bases). The CDR3 length is 13 residues. V gave up 9 bases and J gave up 0 bases, with 12 bases separating them. Germline loops: CDR1 MNHEY, CDR2 SVGAGI. The CDR3 DNA reads TGTGCCAGTCCGGTTGACAGCTCCTACGAGCAGTACGTC. The encoded protein is CASPVDSSYEQYV.

The gene calls are TRBV4-1 and TRBJ2-2, with 9 bases that match TRBD1. The V segment lost 3 bases and the J segment 7 bases; nucleotides outside the gene matches: 3. This CDR3 region has 14 residues. CDR1 and CDR2 from the germline V gene are MGHRA and YSYEKL. CDR3 sequence (DNA): TGCGCCAGCAGCCAGGGACAGGGTGGCGGGGAGCTGTTTTTT. Translated: CASSQGQGGGELFF.

The sample holds a few counts of this clonotype. The rearrangement joins TRBV5-1 to TRBJ1-1; 9 nucleotides align to TRBD1. From germline, CDR1 is SGHRS and CDR2 YFSETQ. The CDR3 totals 14 residues. Losses at the gene ends were 4 bases for V and 4 bases for J; bases not matched to a gene: 5. The CDR3 DNA follows: TGCGCCAGCAGCCTGGGACAGGGACCCACTGAAGCTTTCTTT. Amino acid sequence: CASSLGQGPTEAFF.

The CDR3 bases are TGTGCCAGCAGTTTAGGATTCGACAATGAGCAGTTCTTC. Protein sequence: CASSLGFDNEQFF. The chain is built from TRBV28 and TRBJ2-1; D not resolved. The V and J ends lost 2 bases and 5 bases respectively, with 7 bases between them. This CDR3 region has 13 residues. Germline-derived CDR1 and CDR2 are MDHEN and SYDVKM.

The sample holds a few counts of this clonotype. The V and J genes are TRBV14 and TRBJ1-1; no clear D. With 2 bases removed from V and 0 bases from J, the gap between germline ends came to 10 bases. Germline V gene lookup returns CDR1 SGHDN and CDR2 FVKESK. This CDR3 has 15 residues. CDR3 sequence (DNA): TGTGCCAGCAGCCAAATTGAGATCATGAACACTGAAGCTTTCTTT. Its translation: CASSQIEIMNTEAFF.

This clonotype has a count of ten or more. The chain couples TRBV7-2 to TRBJ1-5; D unclear. The V end was cut by 5 bases, the J end by 6 bases, with 11 bases between. Germline assignment: CDR1 SGHTA and CDR2 FQGNSA. CDR3 length equals 13 residues. The CDR3 bases are TGTGCCAGCAGCGATCGAGGTTTTCAGCCCCAGCATTTT. Its protein is CASSDRGFQPQHF.

This clonotype was found a few times. The chain joins TRBV12-3 or TRBV12-4 to TRBJ1-2; D is uncertain. The ends were cut back, 3 bases at V and 0 bases at J, with 20 bases in the middle. CDR3 length: 18 residues. CDR3: CASSFTPFVRTTNYGYTF. The CDR3 DNA follows: TGTGCCAGCAGTTTCACCCCCTTTGTAAGGACTACTAACTATGGCTACACCTTC.

This clonotype was detected ten times or more. The chain recombines TRBV7-9 with TRBJ1-2; possible D gene TRBD1, 6 bases. V shed 5 bases and J shed 2 bases, with 15 bases lying between them. The germline gives CDR1 SEHNR, CDR2 FQNEAQ (reference sequence). CDR3 length equals 15 residues. The chain's CDR3 is CASSVGRTDNYGYTF. CDR3 coding DNA: TGTGCCAGCAGCGTAGGTCGGACAGACAACTATGGCTACACCTTC.

Turning to this clonotype: Compared with germline, one end of the junction differs, possibly owing to a read error. V is TRBV9 and J is TRBJ2-3; TRBD1 aligns across 9 bases. Germline V lookup: CDR1 SGDLS, CDR2 YYNGEE. The length of the CDR3 is 16 residues. CDR3 sequence: CASSAGTGFSKDTQYF. CDR3 in DNA: TGTGCCAGCAGCGCCGGGACAGGGTTTAGCAAAGATACGCAGTATTTT.

In this sample, this clonotype turned up a few times. This chain uses TRBV7-8 with TRBJ2-7; 7 nucleotides align to TRBD1. V dropped 3 bases and J dropped 3; count of bases not matched to a gene: 5. Germline CDR1 and CDR2: SGHVS and FQNEAQ. The CDR3 runs to 14 residues. Here the CDR3 DNA reads TGTGCCAGCAGCTTCGTGACAGGGTTCTACGAGCAGTACTTC. Translation: CASSFVTGFYEQYF.

The chain employs TRBV6-6 and TRBJ2-5; TRBD2 might be the D (6 bases). CDR1 MNHNY and CDR2 SVGAGI come from the germline V gene (reference sequence). The CDR3 spans 16 residues. The V end was cut by 2 bases, the J end by 3 bases, with 16 bases between. The CDR3 protein is CASSYVFSPGEETQYF. The CDR3 DNA reads as TGTGCCAGCAGTTACGTTTTCTCCCCGGGGGAAGAGACCCAGTACTTC.

This clonotype was detected a few times. In nucleotides, the CDR3 is TGTGCCAGCAGTGAAACGGGGGGCCGGGCAGATACGCAGTATTTT. Its translation is CASSETGGRADTQYF. This rearrangement joins TRBV6-4 to TRBJ2-3; D is possibly TRBD2 (7 bases). The V end lost 3 bases, the J end lost 4 bases, and 14 bases lay between the germline ends. Germline V gives CDR1 MRHNA, CDR2 SNTAGT. This CDR3 has 15 residues.

This clonotype was counted a few times. V usage is TRBV6-5 and J usage is TRBJ1-5; D is undetermined. CDR3 length: 19 residues. The ends were cut back, 0 bases at V and 11 bases at J, with 29 bases in the middle. Germline V gene lookup returns CDR1 MNHEY and CDR2 SVGAGI. The CDR3 protein is CASSYSTRAKDRDPRAQHF. The CDR3 DNA reads as TGTGCCAGCAGTTACTCTACTAGAGCGAAAGATCGGGATCCTCGGGCCCAGCATTTT.

The chain recombines TRBV10-3 with TRBJ2-2; TRBD1 matches at 9 bases. V dropped 4 bases and J dropped 4; count of bases not matched to a gene: 10. Germline CDR1 reads ENHRY; CDR2 reads SYGVKD. The CDR3 length is 17 residues. The CDR3 is CAISADRGEVSTGELFF. Here the CDR3 DNA reads TGTGCCATCAGTGCCGACAGGGGGGAAGTAAGCACCGGGGAGCTGTTTTTT.

This clonotype has more than one count but fewer than ten. This chain links TRBV6-6 with TRBJ2-3; 7 positions match TRBD2. The CDR3 contains 16 residues. J gave up 5 bases and V 6 bases, and 14 bases lay outside the gene matches. Germline-derived CDR1 and CDR2 are MNHNY and SVGAGI (reference sequence). The CDR3 nucleotides read TGTGCCAGCAGCCCCTCCACACGGCGGGGGAAAGATACGCAGTATTTT. Its protein product is CASSPSTRRGKDTQYF.

In its sample, this clonotype was seen many times. The CDR3 is CASSLWDRGSYEQYV. The CDR3 DNA reads as TGTGCCAGCAGCTTATGGGACAGGGGGTCCTACGAGCAGTACGTC. The genes are TRBV7-9 and TRBJ2-7, with 11 bases lining up with TRBD1. The V gene end was trimmed by 2 bases and the J gene end by 1 base; junction bases not matched to a gene: 1. Germline V lookup: CDR1 SEHNR, CDR2 FQNEAQ (reference sequence). The CDR3 runs to 15 residues.

This clonotype was counted only a few times. The V gene is TRBV4-3, the J gene TRBJ2-3, with TRBD1 as a possible D gene (5 bases). This CDR3 spans 15 amino acids. Germline CDR1 reads LGHNA; CDR2 reads YSLEER. The germline V and J ends were trimmed by 6 bases and 0 bases, with 13 bases remaining between them. CDR3 amino acids: CASSPNQGSTDTQYF. The DNA of the CDR3 is TGCGCCAGCAGTCCAAACCAGGGAAGCACAGATACGCAGTATTTT.

This clonotype was counted between two and nine times. The V call is TRBV2, the J call TRBJ2-5; D ambiguous. The CDR3 is 13 amino acids. Germline V gene sequence: CDR1 SNHLY, CDR2 FYNNEI. Trimming took off 3 bases at V and 3 bases at J, with 8 bases between the two ends. CDR3 nucleotide sequence: TGTGCCAGCAGTGATAACAACGAAGAGACCCAGTACTTC. Residues: CASSDNNEETQYF. Filled out from reference TRBV2 and TRBJ2-5, the complete variable domain reads EPEVTQTPSHQVTQMGQEVILRCVPISNHLYFYWYRQILGQKVEFLVSFYNNEISEKSEIFDDQFSVERPDGSNFTLKIRSTKLEDSAMYFCASSDNNEETQYFGPGTRLLVL.

This clonotype was observed at least ten times. The CDR3 DNA sequence: TGTGCCAGCAGCCCGAGGACTAGCGGGGGCACGTCGGATACGCAGTATTTT. The encoded protein is CASSPRTSGGTSDTQYF. The V and J genes are TRBV7-6 and TRBJ2-3; TRBD2 aligns across 13 bases. V lost 5 bases, J lost 6 bases, and 11 bases stayed unmatched. This CDR3 spans 17 amino acids. Per the germline V gene, CDR1 is SGHVS and CDR2 is FNYEAQ. The variable domain in full, completed from reference TRBV7-6 and TRBJ2-3, reads GAGVSQSPRYKVTKRGQDVALRCDPISGHVSLYWYRQALGQGPEFLTYFNYEAQQDKSGLPNDRFSAERPEGSISTLTIQRTEQRDSAMYRCASSPRTSGGTSDTQYFGPGTRLTVL.

The rearrangement uses TRBV6-6 and TRBJ2-7; possibly TRBD1 or TRBD2 for D (5 bases each). The CDR3 sequence is 13 residues long. Germline lookup yields CDR1 MNHNY and CDR2 SVGAGI (reference sequence). Trimming cost V 5 bases and J 2 bases, with 10 bases left between them. The CDR3 DNA sequence: TGTGCCAGCAGTCAGGGACCTACCTACGAGCAGTACGTC. The encoded protein is CASSQGPTYEQYV.

This clonotype has a handful of counts. This chain links TRBV28 with TRBJ2-3; D gene unclear. The CDR3 has 15 residues. Germline CDR1 and CDR2: MDHEN and SYDVKM. Trimming took off 7 bases at V and 0 bases at J, with 14 bases between the two ends. As DNA, the CDR3 is TGTGCCAGCACCCCCAGGAAGACTAGCACAGATACGCAGTATTTT. Translation: CASTPRKTSTDTQYF.

The chain combines TRBV5-1 with TRBJ2-1; D remains ambiguous. This CDR3 comprises 12 residues. Germline CDR1 SGHRS, CDR2 YFSETQ. Trimming stripped 2 bases from V and 8 bases from J, with 8 bases between. CDR3: CASSFGVHEQFF. The DNA of the CDR3 is TGCGCCAGCAGCTTCGGAGTCCATGAGCAGTTCTTC.

Points on this clonotype: Given a much more abundant clone one base away, this may be a read error. The genes are TRBV7-4 and TRBJ2-1; D is ambiguous. The germline V gene encodes CDR1 SGHVT and CDR2 SQSDAQ. This CDR3 is built from 14 residues. The CDR3 loop reads CASSPGDYYNVQFF. CDR3 DNA sequence: TGTGCCAGCAGCCCTGGGGATTACTACAATGTGCAGTTCTTC.

In this sample, this clonotype turned up many times. The chain couples TRBV19 to TRBJ2-1; 8 nucleotides agree with TRBD1. CDR3 length: 16 amino acids. V trimming: 4 bases; J trimming: 1 base; junction bases outside the gene matches: 6. CDR1 LNHDA and CDR2 SQIVND come from the germline V gene (reference sequence). In DNA, the CDR3 is TGTGCCAGTAGTAGCGGACAGGGCGGGTCCTACAATGAGCAGTTCTTC. It translates to CASSSGQGGSYNEQFF.

V and J are TRBV29-1 and TRBJ2-3; D might be TRBD2 (5 bases). Trimming stripped 0 bases from V and 6 bases from J, with 13 bases between. CDR1 and CDR2 (germline): SQVTM, ANQGSEA. The CDR3 consists of 14 residues. The DNA for the CDR3 is TGCAGCGTTGAAGAATTTGGAGGTTCCGATACGCAGTATTTT. Residues: CSVEEFGGSDTQYF.

This rearrangement joins TRBV28 to TRBJ1-1; D remains unclear. The germline gives CDR1 MDHEN, CDR2 SYDVKM. The CDR3 is 14 residues long. V shed 4 bases and J shed 10 bases, with 19 bases lying between them. This chain's CDR3 is CASSSLSGPRAAFF. The CDR3 coding sequence is TGTGCCAGCAGTTCACTCTCAGGACCGCGGGCAGCTTTCTTT.

V usage is TRBV11-2 and J usage is TRBJ1-2; 7 bases agree with TRBD1. Germline CDR1 and CDR2: SGHAT and FQNNGV. The CDR3 totals 13 residues. J was trimmed by 3 bases and V by 5 bases; bases with no gene match: 3. CDR3: CASSRDSYYGYTF. CDR3 in DNA: TGTGCCAGCAGCCGGGACAGCTACTATGGCTACACCTTC.

V usage is TRBV2 and J usage is TRBJ2-1, with 8 bases identical to TRBD2. The CDR3 totals 15 residues. After removal of 9 bases from V and 8 bases from J, the junction contained 15 bases not matched to a gene. Germline-derived CDR1 and CDR2 are SNHLY and FYNNEI. In DNA, the CDR3 is TGTGCCAGGGAACCCCAGCGGGGGCCCGGGGATGAGCAGTTCTTC. This gives the protein CAREPQRGPGDEQFF.

In this sample, this clonotype turned up a few times. The rearrangement links TRBV10-3 to TRBJ1-2, with TRBD1 identical over 7 bases. Germline V CDR1 and CDR2: ENHRY, SYGVKD. The CDR3 has 11 residues. V lost 9 bases and J lost 5; bases outside the gene matches: 3. The CDR3 spells CAIQTGYGYTF. CDR3 coding DNA: TGTGCCATACAGACAGGGTATGGCTACACCTTC.

To note about this clonotype: Given a much more abundant clone one base away, this may be a read error. V usage is TRBV2 and J usage is TRBJ1-1; 7 bases agree with TRBD1. In germline, CDR1 is SNHLY, CDR2 FYNNEI. The CDR3 is made up of 13 amino acids. Here the CDR3 DNA reads TGTGCCAGCAGGGACAGGCGGAACACTAAAGCTTTCTTT. This codes for CASRDRRNTKAFF.

The V gene is TRBV12-3 or TRBV12-4, the J gene TRBJ2-7, with 10 bases aligning to TRBD2. The CDR3 contains 13 residues. Trimming took 3 bases from V and 7 from J; bases not matched to a gene: 3. The CDR3 DNA is TGTGCCAGCAGTTTCCCTAGCGGGGGTGAGCAGTACGTC. Amino acid sequence: CASSFPSGGEQYV.